This T cell receptor beta chain was found in a study of graft-versus-host responses after intestinal transplantation. As for the study in general: Recipients across the board were started on anti-thymocyte globulin induction, then kept on tacrolimus and steroids for two to three years.

Clones were read by immunoSEQ multiplex PCR, and TCRdb kept only the in-frame ones, dropping some. The sample yields 90,000 to 150,000 clones, 80% to 95% seen once. Germline CDR1 and CDR2: LNHDA and SQIVND (reference sequence). CDR3 length equals 12 residues. Trimming cost V 6 bases and J 8 bases, with 13 bases left between them. Comment on this clone: Its antigen remains unknown.

Whole-study findings and limits: When patients had graft-donor T cell macrochimerism, their allografts held high graft-versus-host to host-versus-graft clonal ratios. Marrow from the recipient contained GvH clones, some of which had appeared first in ileum or blood.

The TCR sequence derives from a human donor who received an intestinal transplant. Specimen: unstimulated CD4+ T cells sorted from spleen or lymph node cells, collected before intestinal transplant. The chain uses TRBV19 and TRBJ1-2; D call uncertain. As DNA, the CDR3 is TGTGCCAGTAGCGACAAATCACGAGGCTACACCTTC. Translated, it gives CASSDKSRGYTF.